What follows are 32 T cell receptor beta chains derived from one specimen sequenced in a study of graft-versus-host responses after intestinal transplantation. No antigen has been assigned to these receptors. Libraries were prepared by immunoSEQ multiplex PCR; TCRdb keeps only in-frame clonotypes and omits some of them. The table includes approximately 130,000 clones, approximately 94% detected once. The source material was unstimulated CD4+ T cells sorted from spleen or lymph node cells, sampled before intestinal transplant. The source is a human donor who received an intestinal transplant.

The CDR3 DNA reads TGTGCCAGCAGTAGACAGGGGTCGAACACCGGGGAGCTGTTTTTT. Protein: CASSRQGSNTGELFF. The V gene is TRBV25-1, the J gene TRBJ2-2, with 8 positions matching TRBD1. Per the germline V gene, CDR1 is MGHDK and CDR2 is SYGVNS. With 5 bases clipped from V and 0 bases from J, the junction kept 2 bases outside the gene matches. This CDR3 is built from 15 residues.

V and J are TRBV9 and TRBJ2-2; D call uncertain. The CDR3 consists of 13 residues. The germline V gene has CDR1 SGDLS and CDR2 YYNGEE. The V end was cut by 3 bases, the J end by 1 base, with 4 bases between. The CDR3 bases are TGTGCCAGCAGCGCTTTGAACACCGGGGAGCTGTTTTTT. Translated, it gives CASSALNTGELFF.

This clone was seen only a few times. The chain employs TRBV18 and TRBJ2-6; no firm D call. Germline V gene sequence: CDR1 KGHSH, CDR2 LQKENI. The CDR3 has 15 residues. The V and J ends lost 1 base and 0 bases respectively, with 4 bases between them. CDR3 sequence (DNA): TGTGCCAGCTCACCACTCCCCTCTGGGGCCAACGTCCTGACTTTC. Residues: CASSPLPSGANVLTF. Drawing the rest from reference TRBV18 and TRBJ2-6, the complete variable domain is NAGVMQNPRHLVRRRGQEARLRCSPMKGHSHVYWYRQLPEEGLKFMVYLQKENIIDESGMPKERFSAEFPKEGPSILRIQQVVRGDSAAYFCASSPLPSGANVLTFGAGSRLTVL.

CDR3 bases: TGTGCCAGCGGTAGGGGAGCAGATACGCAGTATTTT. Its translation is CASGRGADTQYF. The chain has TRBV11-1 and TRBJ2-3; D is perhaps TRBD1 or TRBD2 (5 bases each). The V gene's germline CDR1 is SGHAT and CDR2 FQDESV (reference sequence). CDR3 length equals 12 residues. Trimming pared 8 bases from V and 4 bases from J, leaving 10 bases between.

The rearrangement uses TRBV10-3 and TRBJ1-3; tentatively, D is TRBD1 (6 bases). Looked up from germline, CDR1 is ENHRY and CDR2 is SYGVKD. The CDR3 runs 13 residues. Trimming stripped 7 bases from V and 3 bases from J, with 10 bases between. The CDR3 here is CAIKDRSGNTIYF. The CDR3, as DNA: TGTGCCATCAAGGACAGAAGTGGAAACACCATATATTTT.

The chain joins TRBV7-9 to TRBJ2-7, with no clear D. CDR3 length: 12 amino acids. Germline CDR1 and CDR2: SEHNR and FQNEAQ (reference sequence). V dropped 0 bases and J dropped 7 bases, with 7 bases sitting between them. CDR3 nucleotides: TGTGCCAGCAGCTTAGCCTTTAAGGAGCAGTACTTC. It translates to CASSLAFKEQYF.

The chain uses TRBV5-4 and TRBJ2-5, with TRBD2 identical over 8 bases. Per germline, CDR1 SGHNT and CDR2 YYREEE (reference sequence). V lost 5 bases and J lost 5; bases outside the gene matches: 11. This CDR3 comprises 15 residues. CDR3 residues: CASSLTGGAQETQYF. Here the CDR3 DNA reads TGTGCCAGCAGTCTTACCGGGGGGGCCCAGGAGACCCAGTACTTC.

The CDR3 protein is CASSSLRSGDGYTF. The CDR3 nucleotides read TGTGCCAGTAGTAGCCTGAGGAGTGGCGATGGCTACACCTTC. This sequence joins TRBV19 and TRBJ1-2; D gene unclear. The CDR3 consists of 14 residues. The V gene lost 4 bases and the J gene lost 6 bases, with 15 bases spanning the gap. CDR1 is LNHDA and CDR2 is SQIVND in the germline V gene (reference sequence).

The chain uses TRBV4-1 and TRBJ2-7; no reliable D call. V was cut by 0 bases and J by 3 bases, with 12 bases left in between. This CDR3 has 15 residues. Germline values: CDR1 MGHRA, CDR2 YSYEKL. CDR3: CASSQEELPLYEQYF. The DNA of the CDR3 is TGCGCCAGCAGCCAAGAGGAATTGCCACTCTACGAGCAGTACTTC.

This chain uses TRBV6-5 with TRBJ2-7, with D perhaps TRBD1 (5 bases). Between the trimmed V and J ends, which lost 0 bases and 1 base, there was a span of 13 bases. The germline CDR1 and CDR2 sequences are MNHEY and SVGAGI. The CDR3 extends over 16 amino acids. The CDR3 region is CASSYSGAGSSYEQYF. The DNA of the CDR3 is TGTGCCAGCAGTTACTCTGGGGCAGGAAGTTCCTACGAGCAGTACTTC.

The V and J genes are TRBV2 and TRBJ1-2; D gene uncertain. Trimming left V 10 bases short and J 2 bases short, with 14 bases between. This CDR3 spans 13 amino acids. In germline, CDR1 is SNHLY, CDR2 FYNNEI. DNA for the CDR3: TGTGCCATTCGACGCAATTTCAACTATGGCTACACCTTC. Its protein product is CAIRRNFNYGYTF.

This chain links TRBV6-5 with TRBJ2-3; D remains unclear. Germline loops: CDR1 MNHEY, CDR2 SVGAGI. V dropped 1 base and J dropped 6 bases, with 8 bases sitting between them. The CDR3 has 13 residues. The CDR3 reads CASSYYGTDTQYF. CDR3 nucleotides: TGTGCCAGCAGTTACTATGGTACGGATACGCAGTATTTT.

The chain carries TRBV27 and TRBJ1-1; D is undetermined. The CDR3 consists of 13 residues. The germline V gene has CDR1 MNHEY and CDR2 SMNVEV (reference sequence). The germline V and J ends were trimmed by 2 bases and 3 bases, with 7 bases remaining between them. The CDR3 DNA follows: TGTGCCAGCAGTTTAAAAAGGGACACTGAAGCTTTCTTT. It specifies CASSLKRDTEAFF.

This sequence joins TRBV5-4 and TRBJ2-5; 12 bases are a match to TRBD2. Germline V lookup: CDR1 SGHNT, CDR2 YYREEE (reference sequence). The CDR3 covers 16 residues. The V and J ends lost 4 bases and 5 bases, in that order; junction bases with no gene match: 9. The CDR3: CASSTASGGAWETQYF. The CDR3 nucleotides read TGTGCCAGCAGCACCGCTAGCGGGGGGGCGTGGGAGACCCAGTACTTC.

The DNA of the CDR3 is TGTGCCAGCAGCCTACTAGCGGGGGGCGTTAAGTCCTACGAGCAGTACTTC. It translates to CASSLLAGGVKSYEQYF. The gene calls are TRBV11-1 and TRBJ2-7; 12 bases align to TRBD2. Trimming removed 5 bases from V and 1 base from J; junction bases left unmatched: 9. The V gene's germline CDR1 is SGHAT and CDR2 FQDESV (reference sequence). This CDR3 is built from 17 residues.

Remarks on this clone: A junction end diverges from the germline sequence, so it may reflect a read error. The V gene is TRBV30, the J gene TRBJ2-1, with D maybe TRBD1 (6 bases). The CDR3 is 14 residues long. CDR1 GTSNPN and CDR2 SVGIG come from the germline V gene (reference sequence). The CDR3 region has the DNA TGTGCCTGGAGTGACAGGGCCTCCTCCAATGAGCAGTTCTTC. Its protein product is CAWSDRASSNEQFF.

The rearrangement links TRBV9 to TRBJ2-7, with a tentative D call TRBD1 (6 bases). CDR3 length: 13 residues. Germline CDR1 and CDR2: SGDLS and YYNGEE. Trimming took off 0 bases at V and 7 bases at J, with 11 bases between the two ends. CDR3 in DNA: TGTGCCAGCAGCGTAGAGGCCAGGGGAGAGCAGTACTTC. Translation gives CASSVEARGEQYF. The full variable domain, with the rest looked up from reference TRBV9 and TRBJ2-7, is DSGVTQTPKHLITATGQRVTLRCSPRSGDLSVYWYQQSLDQGLQFLIQYYNGEERAKGNILERFSAQQFPDLHSELNLSSLELGDSALYFCASSVEARGEQYFGPGTRLTVT.

The gene calls are TRBV25-1 and TRBJ2-3; D unresolved. Trimming shortened V by 5 bases and J by 2 bases, and 17 bases separated the two germline ends. CDR3 length: 16 amino acids. Germline V gives CDR1 MGHDK, CDR2 SYGVNS. The CDR3 region is CASSPSPTLTTDTQYF. CDR3 coding DNA: TGTGCCAGCAGTCCCTCCCCAACCTTGACCACAGATACGCAGTATTTT. Full variable domain (rest looked up from reference TRBV25-1 and TRBJ2-3): EADIYQTPRYLVIGTGKKITLECSQTMGHDKMYWYQQDPGMELHLIHYSYGVNSTEKGDLSSESTVSRIRTEHFPLTLESARPSHTSQYLCASSPSPTLTTDTQYFGPGTRLTVL.

The chain is built from TRBV7-9 and TRBJ2-1; 13 nucleotides agree with TRBD2. CDR1 and CDR2 (germline): SEHNR, FQNEAQ (reference sequence). This CDR3 contains 17 residues. V gave up 6 bases and J gave up 2 bases; unmatched junction bases: 7. CDR3 bases: TGTGCCAGCAGTTTTACGACTAGCGGGGGGACCTACAATGAGCAGTTCTTC. It translates to CASSFTTSGGTYNEQFF.

This clone showed up just once. The rearrangement uses TRBV18 and TRBJ2-1; D remains unclear. The CDR3 runs to 12 residues. Germline-derived CDR1 and CDR2 are KGHSH and LQKENI. Trimming cost V 6 bases and J 5 bases, with 8 bases left between them. As DNA, the CDR3 is TGTGCCAGCTCTCGGTACAACAATGAGCAGTTCTTC. Its translation is CASSRYNNEQFF.

The chain carries TRBV18 and TRBJ1-2, with no clear D. The CDR3 contains 15 residues. The V end lost 2 bases, the J end lost 3 bases, and 13 bases lay between the germline ends. Germline-derived CDR1 and CDR2 are KGHSH and LQKENI. The CDR3 is CASSPGVLPDYGYTF. DNA for the CDR3: TGTGCCAGCTCACCAGGGGTCCTCCCGGACTATGGCTACACCTTC.

The chain couples TRBV5-6 to TRBJ2-7; 8 bases map to TRBD1. Germline CDR1 is SGHDT and CDR2 is YYEEEE. There are 13 residues in the CDR3. After removal of 2 bases from V and 4 bases from J, the junction contained 2 bases not matched to a gene. CDR3 coding DNA: TGTGCCAGCAGCTTACAGGGGGGTTACGAGCAGTACTTC. Residues: CASSLQGGYEQYF.

The J gene is TRBJ1-2, the V gene TRBV11-2; D is unresolved. This CDR3 has 13 amino acids. Trimming removed 5 bases from V and 2 bases from J, with 9 bases in between. CDR1 is SGHAT and CDR2 is FQNNGV in the germline V gene. For the CDR3, the DNA is TGTGCCAGCAGCCCCGTAGCGAACTATGGCTACACCTTC. As protein: CASSPVANYGYTF.

The rearrangement links TRBV13 to TRBJ1-2; D is perhaps TRBD1 (5 bases). The V gene lost 7 bases and the J gene lost 0 bases, with 12 bases spanning the gap. Germline V CDR1 and CDR2: PRHDT, FYEKMQ (reference sequence). This CDR3 has 14 residues. The CDR3, as DNA: TGTGCCAGCACCGAGGGCAGGGCTAACTATGGCTACACCTTC. This encodes CASTEGRANYGYTF.

CDR3 protein: CASSISRDGVSQHF. The CDR3 nucleotides read TGTGCCAGTAGTATTAGTCGGGACGGCGTGTCCCAGCATTTT. The chain employs TRBV19 and TRBJ1-5; TRBD1 might be the D (5 bases). V was cut by 3 bases and J by 11 bases, with 17 bases left in between. Germline CDR1 LNHDA, CDR2 SQIVND (reference sequence). The CDR3 extends over 14 amino acids.

The gene calls are TRBV7-8 and TRBJ2-4; the match to TRBD2 covers 8 bases. CDR3 length: 18 residues. Germline V gene lookup returns CDR1 SGHVS and CDR2 FQNEAQ. J lost 0 bases, V lost 5 bases, and 12 bases had no gene match. CDR3 protein: CASSPRGGRELAKNIQYF. The CDR3 nucleotides read TGTGCCAGCAGCCCTCGGGGGGGGCGGGAGCTAGCCAAAAACATTCAGTACTTC.

The rearrangement uses TRBV7-9 and TRBJ2-7, with D possibly TRBD2 on 6 matching bases. Trimming shortened V by 4 bases and J by 5 bases, and 21 bases separated the two germline ends. CDR1 SEHNR and CDR2 FQNEAQ come from the germline V gene (reference sequence). The CDR3 spans 16 residues. CDR3 in amino acids: CASSSGSSEVNNEQYF. CDR3 nucleotides: TGTGCCAGCAGCTCCGGATCTAGCGAGGTCAACAACGAGCAGTACTTC.

The chain recombines TRBV30 with TRBJ2-7; maybe TRBD2 (5 bases). This CDR3 contains 12 residues. CDR1 and CDR2 (germline): GTSNPN, SVGIG (reference sequence). Trimming stripped 8 bases from V and 5 bases from J, with 16 bases between. CDR3 nucleotides: TGTGCCGGCGGACGGGGTTTGAACGAGCAGTACTTC. Its translation: CAGGRGLNEQYF.

The V call is TRBV5-6, the J call TRBJ1-1; no clear D. The V and J ends lost 0 bases and 7 bases respectively, with 13 bases between them. Germline V lookup: CDR1 SGHDT, CDR2 YYEEEE. The CDR3 contains 14 residues. The CDR3 coding sequence is TGTGCCAGCAGCTTGGACGGGATCGCGGTTGAAGCTTTCTTT. Its protein product is CASSLDGIAVEAFF.

The chain combines TRBV2 with TRBJ1-1; D may be TRBD1 (6 bases). The CDR3 extends over 13 amino acids. V was clipped by 9 bases and J by 0 bases, with 11 bases between them. Germline V gene sequence: CDR1 SNHLY, CDR2 FYNNEI. The CDR3 region is CARTGLLNTEAFF. The DNA for the CDR3 is TGTGCCAGAACAGGGCTTTTGAACACTGAAGCTTTCTTT.

Notes on this clone: This specimen includes other DNA sequences encoding the same CDR3. The genes are TRBV18 and TRBJ2-5; D might be TRBD1 (5 bases). The CDR3 length is 13 residues. Germline lookup yields CDR1 KGHSH and CDR2 LQKENI. V gave up 1 base and J gave up 2 bases, with 5 bases separating them. Written as DNA, the CDR3 is TGTGCCAGCTCACCACGACAGCAAGAGACCCAGTACTTC. Translated, it gives CASSPRQQETQYF.

The chain uses TRBV19 and TRBJ2-7; D is tentatively TRBD1 or TRBD2 (6 bases each). The CDR3 contains 15 residues. V lost 4 bases and J lost 4, with 17 bases in between. In germline, CDR1 is LNHDA, CDR2 SQIVND (reference sequence). DNA of the CDR3: TGTGCCAGTAGTAGAGCTGGGGGGCGCCGATACGAGCAGTACTTC. Its translation: CASSRAGGRRYEQYF.